This entry lists 22 T cell receptor beta chains sequenced from one sample in a study of cytomegalovirus exposure and HLA in healthy donors. Primers for the PCR totalled 60 Vbeta and 13 Jbeta. Assay used: immunoSEQ multiplex PCR; TCRdb lists only in-frame clones, some missing. This table holds some 120,000 clones, approximately 15% found once. Sequencing was performed on PBMCs. Receptors originate from a woman between 18 and 29 years old in good health and CMV-seronegative.

With respect to this clone: Germline is not matched at one junction end, which may reflect a read error. This rearrangement joins TRBV19 to TRBJ1-5; possible D gene TRBD1, 5 bases. The CDR3 runs to 15 residues. Germline V lookup: CDR1 LNHDA, CDR2 SQIVND (reference sequence). CDR3 sequence: CASSIAGRTSQPQHF. In DNA form, the CDR3 reads TGTGCCAGTAGCATAGCAGGGCGAACGAGTCAGCCCCAGCATTTT. Combining the CDR3 with reference TRBV19 and TRBJ1-5 gives the whole variable domain DGGITQSPKYLFRKEGQNVTLSCEQNLNHDAMYWYRQDPGQGLRLIYYSQIVNDFQKGDIAEGYSVSREKKESFPLTVTSAQKNPTAFYLCASSIAGRTSQPQHFGDGTRLSIL.

This CDR3 is CASSPPSRQGGEQYF. The CDR3 DNA reads TGTGCCAGCAGCCCCCCGTCGCGGCAGGGAGGCGAGCAGTACTTC. This chain connects TRBV7-8 to TRBJ2-7, with TRBD2 as a possible D gene (6 bases). CDR1 and CDR2 from the germline V gene are SGHVS and FQNEAQ. Trimming stripped 5 bases from V and 6 bases from J, with 20 bases between. CDR3 length: 15 amino acids.

This chain uses TRBV5-1 with TRBJ1-3, with D hard to call. The CDR3 loop spans 12 amino acids. V was shortened by 4 bases and J by 2 bases, with 4 bases between the two germline ends. CDR1 and CDR2 (germline): SGHRS, YFSETQ. CDR3 loop: CASSPAGNTIYF. Here the CDR3 DNA reads TGCGCCAGCAGCCCCGCTGGAAACACCATATATTTT.

This clone appeared a few times. This rearrangement joins TRBV27 to TRBJ2-1; D is unclear. Trimming shortened V by 5 bases and J by 4 bases, and 15 bases separated the two germline ends. This CDR3 is built from 15 residues. Germline V gene data show CDR1 as MNHEY and CDR2 as SMNVEV (reference sequence). CDR3 DNA: TGTGCCAGCAGTCCAGTTTTTAGCCAATACAATGAGCAGTTCTTC. Translating it yields CASSPVFSQYNEQFF.

The sample holds a few counts of this clone. V usage is TRBV7-3 and J usage is TRBJ2-1; 8 bases are shared with TRBD2. The CDR3 has 13 residues. Germline CDR1 is SGHTA and CDR2 is FQGTGA. With 8 bases clipped from V and 10 bases from J, the junction kept 10 bases outside the gene matches. Written as DNA, the CDR3 is TGTGCCAGCGGTAGGGCAGCGGGAGAGGAGCAGTTCTTC. This translates into CASGRAAGEEQFF.

This clone was detected only a few times. J is TRBJ2-2 and V is TRBV10-2, with 9 nucleotides matching TRBD1. The CDR3 extends over 16 amino acids. Germline trimming cut 6 bases from V and 3 bases from J; bases unmatched to any gene: 8. CDR1 is WSHSY and CDR2 is SAAADI in the germline V gene. The CDR3 coding sequence is TGCGCCAGCAGGGAAGGGACAGGGAGATACACCGGGGAGCTGTTTTTT. Amino acid sequence: CASREGTGRYTGELFF.

In this sample, this clone turned up a few times. The rearrangement uses TRBV27 and TRBJ1-1; 7 bases map to TRBD1. The germline CDR1 and CDR2 sequences are MNHEY and SMNVEV (reference sequence). The CDR3 totals 13 residues. V lost 4 bases to trimming and J lost 8 bases; unmatched junction nucleotides: 7. Here the CDR3 DNA reads TGTGCCAGCAGTTGGGACAGAAACTCCGAAGCTTTCTTT. This translates into CASSWDRNSEAFF.

The chain combines TRBV7-8 with TRBJ2-7, with D unresolved. The CDR3 covers 14 residues. Trimming took 2 bases from V and 2 from J, leaving 10 bases between them. Germline V gene lookup returns CDR1 SGHVS and CDR2 FQNEAQ. The CDR3 sequence is CASSLRVFPYEQYF. The CDR3 bases are TGTGCCAGCAGCTTACGTGTCTTCCCCTACGAGCAGTACTTC.

This clone was observed a handful of times. The rearrangement joins TRBV29-1 to TRBJ2-7, with D maybe TRBD1 (6 bases). This CDR3 has 13 residues. The germline V and J ends were trimmed by 1 base and 3 bases, with 10 bases remaining between them. Germline CDR1 and CDR2: SQVTM and ANQGSEA. CDR3 sequence (DNA): TGCAGCGTTGAAGCCCCGGACAGCTACGAGCAGTACTTC. It codes for CSVEAPDSYEQYF.

This clone was seen a handful of times. V is TRBV28 and J is TRBJ2-5, with 11 positions matching TRBD2. With V trimmed by 6 bases and J by 4 bases, 10 bases remained unmatched. The germline CDR1 and CDR2 sequences are MDHEN and SYDVKM. This CDR3 region has 16 residues. DNA for the CDR3: TGTGCCAGCAGAAACCTAGGGCTAGCGGGAGGAGAGACCCAGTACTTC. It specifies CASRNLGLAGGETQYF.

The chain carries TRBV7-2 and TRBJ2-3; D gene unclear. In germline, CDR1 is SGHTA, CDR2 FQGNSA. This CDR3 is built from 12 residues. V was clipped by 5 bases and J by 3 bases, with 6 bases between them. The CDR3 reads CASSPSTDTQYF. In DNA form, the CDR3 reads TGTGCCAGCAGCCCCTCGACAGATACGCAGTATTTT.

The V call is TRBV10-1, the J call TRBJ1-1; 9 bases line up with TRBD1. After removal of 6 bases from V and 5 bases from J, the junction contained 7 bases not matched to a gene. The CDR3 consists of 14 residues. Looked up from germline, CDR1 is WNHNN and CDR2 is SYGVQD (reference sequence). In DNA, the CDR3 is TGCGCCAGCAGGGTCCGACAGGGGGGGACTGAAGCTTTCTTT. It specifies CASRVRQGGTEAFF.

There are a few counts of this clone. The chain recombines TRBV6-5 with TRBJ2-1; the match to TRBD2 covers 14 bases. Germline trimming cut 5 bases from V and 9 bases from J; bases unmatched to any gene: 3. Germline V CDR1 and CDR2: MNHEY, SVGAGI. This CDR3 is built from 14 residues. CDR3 sequence reads: CASSTGLAGVEQFF. In DNA, the CDR3 is TGTGCCAGCAGTACGGGACTAGCGGGAGTTGAGCAGTTCTTC.

This chain connects TRBV6-6 to TRBJ2-2, with 8 nucleotides matching TRBD2. Germline V gene lookup returns CDR1 MNHNY and CDR2 SVGAGI (reference sequence). The CDR3 sequence is 16 residues long. Germline trimming cut 8 bases from V and 0 bases from J; bases unmatched to any gene: 8. The CDR3 DNA reads as TGTGCCAGCCGACTCCTGGGACTAGCGAACACCGGGGAGCTGTTTTTT. Translation: CASRLLGLANTGELFF.

The chain recombines TRBV5-4 with TRBJ2-7; possible D gene TRBD2, 6 bases. Germline-derived CDR1 and CDR2 are SGHNT and YYREEE (reference sequence). The CDR3 consists of 13 residues. Trimming stripped 4 bases from V and 6 bases from J, with 14 bases between. This chain's CDR3 is CASSETSFREQYF. The DNA for the CDR3 is TGTGCCAGCAGCGAGACTAGTTTCCGCGAGCAGTACTTC.

This clone was observed a handful of times. This chain's CDR3 is CASSQPGQGAEGTQYF. The CDR3 nucleotides read TGTGCCAGCAGTCAACCGGGACAGGGGGCAGAAGGGACCCAGTACTTC. This chain links TRBV28 with TRBJ2-5; 12 bases agree with TRBD1. Losses at the gene ends were 5 bases for V and 7 bases for J; bases not matched to a gene: 11. Germline-derived CDR1 and CDR2 are MDHEN and SYDVKM. The CDR3 covers 16 residues.

This clone was detected a few times. The CDR3 region is CASSEGRGSTDTQYF. CDR3 DNA sequence: TGTGCCAGCAGTGAAGGGCGGGGTAGCACAGATACGCAGTATTTT. This sequence joins TRBV2 and TRBJ2-3, with D possibly matching TRBD2 (6 bases). The CDR3 covers 15 residues. Trimming shortened V by 1 base and J by 0 bases, and 8 bases separated the two germline ends. In germline, CDR1 is SNHLY, CDR2 FYNNEI.

V is TRBV10-3 and J is TRBJ2-6; 8 bases agree with TRBD2. There are 15 residues in the CDR3. Germline assignment: CDR1 ENHRY and CDR2 SYGVKD. The V segment lost 3 bases and the J segment 2 bases; nucleotides outside the gene matches: 0. The CDR3 is CAISEAGAGANVLTF. The CDR3 nucleotides are TGTGCCATCAGTGAAGCGGGAGCTGGGGCCAACGTCCTGACTTTC.

This chain joins TRBV28 and TRBJ1-4; D is possibly TRBD1 (6 bases). V shed 5 bases and J shed 0 bases, with 13 bases lying between them. CDR3 length: 16 amino acids. CDR1 is MDHEN, CDR2 SYDVKM, per germline. As DNA, the CDR3 is TGTGCCAGCAGTCCACAGGGAGTTGCAACTAATGAAAAACTGTTTTTT. It encodes CASSPQGVATNEKLFF.

This chain's CDR3 is CATSGRENYGYTF. The CDR3 DNA is TGTGCCACCAGCGGCAGGGAAAACTATGGCTACACCTTC. V and J are TRBV15 and TRBJ1-2; a possible D gene is TRBD1 (5 bases). Germline loops: CDR1 LNHNV, CDR2 YYDKDF (reference sequence). The CDR3 has 13 amino acids. V gave up 5 bases and J gave up 2 bases, with 9 bases separating them.

The V gene is TRBV27, the J gene TRBJ1-4, with D possibly TRBD1 on 5 matching bases. Germline V gene sequence: CDR1 MNHEY, CDR2 SMNVEV (reference sequence). The CDR3 consists of 15 residues. Between the trimmed V and J ends, which lost 2 bases and 2 bases, there was a span of 9 bases. CDR3 nucleotide sequence: TGTGCCAGCAGTTTAAAGGGGTCTACTAATGAAAAACTGTTTTTT. Translating gives CASSLKGSTNEKLFF. Together with reference TRBV27 and TRBJ1-4, the CDR3 gives the full variable domain: EAQVTQNPRYLITVTGKKLTVTCSQNMNHEYMSWYRQDPGLGLRQIYYSMNVEVTDKGDVPEGYKVSRKEKRNFPLILESPSPNQTSLYFCASSLKGSTNEKLFFGSGTQLSVL.

Only a few counts were recorded for this clone. The rearrangement joins TRBV6-6 to TRBJ2-7; possible D gene TRBD1, 6 bases. The V end lost 2 bases, the J end lost 3 bases, and 17 bases lay between the germline ends. Germline V gives CDR1 MNHNY, CDR2 SVGAGI (reference sequence). The CDR3 totals 16 residues. The CDR3 spells CASSYPSGTRSYEQYF. The DNA of the CDR3 is TGTGCCAGCAGTTACCCGTCCGGGACACGCAGCTACGAGCAGTACTTC.